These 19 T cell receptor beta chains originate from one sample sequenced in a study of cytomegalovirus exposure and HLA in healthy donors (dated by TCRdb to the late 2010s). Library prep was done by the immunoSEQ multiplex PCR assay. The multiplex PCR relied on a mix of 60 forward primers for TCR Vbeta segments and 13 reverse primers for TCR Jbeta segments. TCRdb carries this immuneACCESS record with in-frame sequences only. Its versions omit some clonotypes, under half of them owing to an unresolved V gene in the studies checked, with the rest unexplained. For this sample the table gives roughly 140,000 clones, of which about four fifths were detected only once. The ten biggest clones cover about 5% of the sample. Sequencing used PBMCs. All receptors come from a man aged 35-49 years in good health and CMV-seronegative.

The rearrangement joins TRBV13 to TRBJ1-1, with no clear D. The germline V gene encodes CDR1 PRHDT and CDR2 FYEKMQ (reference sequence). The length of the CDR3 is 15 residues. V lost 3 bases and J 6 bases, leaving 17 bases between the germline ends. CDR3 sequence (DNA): TGTGCCAGCAGCTTTGAAGAGGGTGGAGGCGCTGAAGCTTTCTTT. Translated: CASSFEEGGGAEAFF.

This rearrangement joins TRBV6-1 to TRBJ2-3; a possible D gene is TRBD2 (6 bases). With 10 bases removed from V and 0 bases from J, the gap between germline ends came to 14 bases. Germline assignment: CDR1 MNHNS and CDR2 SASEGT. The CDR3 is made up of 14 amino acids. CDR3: CATRSGSSTDTQYF. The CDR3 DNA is TGTGCCACTCGAAGCGGGTCTAGCACAGATACGCAGTATTTT.

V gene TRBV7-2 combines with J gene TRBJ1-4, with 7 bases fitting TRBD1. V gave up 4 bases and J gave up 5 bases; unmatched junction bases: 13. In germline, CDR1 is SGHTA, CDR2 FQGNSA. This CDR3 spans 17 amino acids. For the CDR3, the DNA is TGTGCCAGCAGCTCCCAACCCACAGGGGTAGTGAATGAAAAACTGTTTTTT. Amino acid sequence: CASSSQPTGVVNEKLFF. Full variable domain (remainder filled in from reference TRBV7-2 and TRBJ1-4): GAGVSQSPSNKVTEKGKDVELRCDPISGHTALYWYRQSLGQGLEFLIYFQGNSAPDKSGLPSDRFSAERTGGSVSTLTIQRTQQEDSAVYLCASSSQPTGVVNEKLFFGSGTQLSVL.

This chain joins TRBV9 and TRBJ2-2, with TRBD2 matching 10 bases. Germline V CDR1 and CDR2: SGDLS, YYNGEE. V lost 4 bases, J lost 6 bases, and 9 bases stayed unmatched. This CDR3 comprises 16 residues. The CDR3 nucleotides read TGTGCCAGCAGCCCCCCTAGCGGGGGACAAGCCGGGGAGCTGTTTTTT. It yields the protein CASSPPSGGQAGELFF.

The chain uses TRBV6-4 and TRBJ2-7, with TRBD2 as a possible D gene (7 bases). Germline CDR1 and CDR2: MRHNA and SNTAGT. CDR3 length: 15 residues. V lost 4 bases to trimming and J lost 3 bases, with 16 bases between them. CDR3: CASSVFGGPYYEQYF. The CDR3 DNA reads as TGTGCCAGCAGTGTGTTCGGGGGGCCTTACTACGAGCAGTACTTC.

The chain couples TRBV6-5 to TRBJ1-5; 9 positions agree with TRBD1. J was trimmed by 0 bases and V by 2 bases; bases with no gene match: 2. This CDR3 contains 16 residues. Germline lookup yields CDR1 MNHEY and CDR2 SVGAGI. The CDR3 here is CASSYTGGNSNQPQHF. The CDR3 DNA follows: TGTGCCAGCAGTTACACAGGGGGCAATAGCAATCAGCCCCAGCATTTT.

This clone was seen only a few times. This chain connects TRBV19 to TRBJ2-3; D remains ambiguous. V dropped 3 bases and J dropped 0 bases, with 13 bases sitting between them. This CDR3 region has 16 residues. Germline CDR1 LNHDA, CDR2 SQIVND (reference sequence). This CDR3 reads CASSISVGRSTDTQYF. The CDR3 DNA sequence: TGTGCCAGTAGTATTTCTGTAGGCAGGAGCACAGATACGCAGTATTTT.

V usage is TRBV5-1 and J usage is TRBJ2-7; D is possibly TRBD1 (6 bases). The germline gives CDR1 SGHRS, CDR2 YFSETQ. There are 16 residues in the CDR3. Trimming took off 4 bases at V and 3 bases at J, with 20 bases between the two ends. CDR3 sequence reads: CASSVIVGRGSYEQYF. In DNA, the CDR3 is TGCGCCAGCAGCGTCATAGTAGGCAGGGGTAGCTACGAGCAGTACTTC. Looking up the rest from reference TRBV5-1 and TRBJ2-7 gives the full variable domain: KAGVTQTPRYLIKTRGQQVTLSCSPISGHRSVSWYQQTPGQGLQFLFEYFSETQRNKGNFPGRFSGRQFSNSRSEMNVSTLELGDSALYLCASSVIVGRGSYEQYFGPGTRLTVT.

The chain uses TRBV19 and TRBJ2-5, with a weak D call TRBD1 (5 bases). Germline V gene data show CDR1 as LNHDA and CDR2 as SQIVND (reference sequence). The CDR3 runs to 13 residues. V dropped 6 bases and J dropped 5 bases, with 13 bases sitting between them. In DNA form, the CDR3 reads TGTGCCAGTAGCCAGGGTAGGGTCGAGACCCAGTACTTC. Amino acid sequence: CASSQGRVETQYF.

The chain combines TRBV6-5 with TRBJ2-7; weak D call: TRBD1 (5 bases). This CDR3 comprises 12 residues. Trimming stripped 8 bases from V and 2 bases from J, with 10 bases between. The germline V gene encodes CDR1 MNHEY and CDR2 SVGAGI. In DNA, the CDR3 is TGTGCCAGCGTCGACAGCCCCTACGAGCAGTACTTC. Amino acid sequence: CASVDSPYEQYF.

The CDR3 DNA follows: TGCGCCAGCAGCCAAGACTGGACTAGCGGGGGCACAGATACGCAGTATTTT. Protein product: CASSQDWTSGGTDTQYF. The chain uses TRBV4-3 and TRBJ2-3; TRBD2 aligns across 12 bases. CDR3 length equals 17 residues. V shed 0 bases, J shed 1 base, and the junction held 2 bases outside the gene matches. Germline loops: CDR1 LGHNA, CDR2 YSLEER.

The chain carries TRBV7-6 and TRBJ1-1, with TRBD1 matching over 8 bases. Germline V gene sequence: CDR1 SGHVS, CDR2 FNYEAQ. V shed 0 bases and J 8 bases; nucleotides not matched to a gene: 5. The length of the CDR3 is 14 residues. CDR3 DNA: TGTGCCAGCAGCTTAGCCACAGGGGGACAGGAAGCTTTCTTT. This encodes CASSLATGGQEAFF.

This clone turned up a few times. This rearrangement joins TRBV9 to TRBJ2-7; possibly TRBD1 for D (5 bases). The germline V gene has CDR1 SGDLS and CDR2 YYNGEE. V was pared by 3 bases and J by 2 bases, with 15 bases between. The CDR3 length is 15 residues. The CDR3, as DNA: TGTGCCAGCAGCGAGACCCCAGGGATGGCCTACGAGCAGTACTTC. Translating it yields CASSETPGMAYEQYF.

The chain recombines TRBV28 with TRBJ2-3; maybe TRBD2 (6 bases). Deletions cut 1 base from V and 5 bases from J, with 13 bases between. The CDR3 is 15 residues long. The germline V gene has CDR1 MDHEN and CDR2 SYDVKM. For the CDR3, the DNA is TGTGCCAGCAGTTTATTCCAGAGGGGAGGAGATACGCAGTATTTT. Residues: CASSLFQRGGDTQYF. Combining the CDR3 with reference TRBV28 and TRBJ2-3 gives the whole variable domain DVKVTQSSRYLVKRTGEKVFLECVQDMDHENMFWYRQDPGLGLRLIYFSYDVKMKEKGDIPEGYSVSREKKERFSLILESASTNQTSMYLCASSLFQRGGDTQYFGPGTRLTVL.

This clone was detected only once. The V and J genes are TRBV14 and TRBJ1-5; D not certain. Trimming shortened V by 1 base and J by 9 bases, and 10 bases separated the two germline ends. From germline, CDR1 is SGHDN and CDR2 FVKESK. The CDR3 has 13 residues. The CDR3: CASSQVLNGPQHF. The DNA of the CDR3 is TGTGCCAGCAGCCAAGTCCTTAACGGGCCCCAGCATTTT.

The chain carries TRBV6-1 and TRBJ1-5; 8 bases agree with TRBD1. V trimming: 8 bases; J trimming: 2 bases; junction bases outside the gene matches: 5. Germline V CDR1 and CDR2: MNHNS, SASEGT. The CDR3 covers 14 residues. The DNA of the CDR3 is TGTGCCAGCGGTCCAGGGGGCGGCAATCAGCCCCAGCATTTT. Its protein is CASGPGGGNQPQHF.

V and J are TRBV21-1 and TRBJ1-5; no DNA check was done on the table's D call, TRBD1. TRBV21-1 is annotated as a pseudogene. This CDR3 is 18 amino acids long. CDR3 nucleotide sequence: TGTGCCAGCAGCAAAGGGGGGACAGGGTGCCGACCCCACCAGCCCCAGCATTTT. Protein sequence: CASSKGGTGCRPHQPQHF.

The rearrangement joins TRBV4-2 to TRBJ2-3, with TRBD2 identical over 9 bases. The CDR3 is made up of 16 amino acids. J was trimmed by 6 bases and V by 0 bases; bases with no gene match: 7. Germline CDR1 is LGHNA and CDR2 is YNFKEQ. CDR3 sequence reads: CASSQEGGGAFDTQYF. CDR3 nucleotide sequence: TGTGCCAGCAGCCAAGAGGGCGGGGGGGCTTTTGATACGCAGTATTTT.

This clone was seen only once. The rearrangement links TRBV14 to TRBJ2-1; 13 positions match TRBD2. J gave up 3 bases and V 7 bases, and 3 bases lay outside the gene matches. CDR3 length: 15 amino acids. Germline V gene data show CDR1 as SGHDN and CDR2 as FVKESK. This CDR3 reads CASKLAGGRYNEQFF. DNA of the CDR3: TGTGCCAGCAAACTAGCGGGGGGGCGCTACAATGAGCAGTTCTTC. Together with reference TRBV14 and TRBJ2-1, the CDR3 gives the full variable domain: EAGVTQFPSHSVIEKGQTVTLRCDPISGHDNLYWYRRVMGKEIKFLLHFVKESKQDESGMPNNRFLAERTGGTYSTLKVQPAELEDSGVYFCASKLAGGRYNEQFFGPGTRLTVL.